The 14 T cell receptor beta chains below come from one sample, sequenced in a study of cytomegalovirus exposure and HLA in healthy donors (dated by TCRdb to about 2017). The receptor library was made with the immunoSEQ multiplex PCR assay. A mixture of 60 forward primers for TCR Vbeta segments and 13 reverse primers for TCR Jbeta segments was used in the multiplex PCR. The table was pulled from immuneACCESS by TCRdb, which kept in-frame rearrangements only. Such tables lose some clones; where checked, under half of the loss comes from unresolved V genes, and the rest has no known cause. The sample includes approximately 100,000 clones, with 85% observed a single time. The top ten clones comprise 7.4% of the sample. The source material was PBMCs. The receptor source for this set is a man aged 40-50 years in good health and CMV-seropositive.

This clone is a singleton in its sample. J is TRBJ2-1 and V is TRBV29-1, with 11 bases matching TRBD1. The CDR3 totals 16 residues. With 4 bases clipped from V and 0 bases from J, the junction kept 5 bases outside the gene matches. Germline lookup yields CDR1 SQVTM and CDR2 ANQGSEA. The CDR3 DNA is TGCAGCGTTGGGGGGACAGGGGGGAGCTCCTACAATGAGCAGTTCTTC. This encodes CSVGGTGGSSYNEQFF.

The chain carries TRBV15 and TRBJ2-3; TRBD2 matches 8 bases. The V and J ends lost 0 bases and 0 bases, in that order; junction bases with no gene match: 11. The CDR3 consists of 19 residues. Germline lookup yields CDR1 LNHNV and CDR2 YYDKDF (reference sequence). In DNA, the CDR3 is TGTGCCACCAGCAGAGATCGTGGGGCGGGAGGAACTAGCACAGATACGCAGTATTTT. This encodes CATSRDRGAGGTSTDTQYF.

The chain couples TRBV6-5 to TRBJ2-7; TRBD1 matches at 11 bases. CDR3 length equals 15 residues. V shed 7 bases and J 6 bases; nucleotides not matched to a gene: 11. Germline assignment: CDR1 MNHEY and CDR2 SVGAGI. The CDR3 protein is CASTQTTGQGVEQYF. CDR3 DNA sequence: TGTGCCAGCACTCAGACCACGGGACAGGGGGTCGAGCAGTACTTC.

CDR3 coding DNA: TGTGCCAGCAGGGATGGACTCGGGGAGCTGTTTTTT. The encoded protein is CASRDGLGELFF. V is TRBV11-1 and J is TRBJ2-2; the D gene is possibly TRBD2 (5 bases). Trimming took 6 bases from V and 7 from J, leaving 9 bases between them. This CDR3 is built from 12 residues. CDR1 and CDR2 (germline): SGHAT, FQDESV (reference sequence).

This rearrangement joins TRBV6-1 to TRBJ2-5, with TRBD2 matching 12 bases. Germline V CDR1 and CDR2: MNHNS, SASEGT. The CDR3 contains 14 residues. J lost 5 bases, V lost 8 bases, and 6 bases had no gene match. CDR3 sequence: CASALAGGRETQYF. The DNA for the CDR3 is TGTGCCAGCGCCCTAGCGGGAGGGCGTGAGACCCAGTACTTC.

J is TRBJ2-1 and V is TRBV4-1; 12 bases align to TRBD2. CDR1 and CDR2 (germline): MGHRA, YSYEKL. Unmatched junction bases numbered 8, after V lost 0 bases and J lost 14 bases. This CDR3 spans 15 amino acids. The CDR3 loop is CASSQERLAGGYEFF. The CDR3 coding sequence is TGCGCCAGCAGCCAAGAACGGCTAGCGGGGGGGTATGAGTTCTTC.

The CDR3 coding sequence is TGCGCCAGCAGCCAACAGGACAGGTTCCAAGAGACCCAGTACTTC. Translated: CASSQQDRFQETQYF. The J gene is TRBJ2-5, the V gene TRBV4-1; 7 nucleotides match TRBD1. CDR3 size: 15 residues. V was pared by 2 bases and J by 1 base, with 4 bases of the junction left unmatched. Germline lookup yields CDR1 MGHRA and CDR2 YSYEKL.

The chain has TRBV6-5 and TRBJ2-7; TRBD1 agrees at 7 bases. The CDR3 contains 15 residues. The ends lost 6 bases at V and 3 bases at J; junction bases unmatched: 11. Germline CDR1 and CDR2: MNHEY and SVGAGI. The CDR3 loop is CASSSLTGRGYEQYF. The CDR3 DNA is TGTGCCAGCAGCTCATTGACAGGGAGAGGCTACGAGCAGTACTTC.

The CDR3 DNA is TGTGCCAGTAGTATCCCTGGGGGCGGCTACGAGCAGTACTTC. As protein: CASSIPGGGYEQYF. The chain uses TRBV19 and TRBJ2-7; the D gene is possibly TRBD1 (6 bases). The CDR3 loop spans 14 amino acids. Germline values: CDR1 LNHDA, CDR2 SQIVND (reference sequence). V lost 3 bases and J lost 3, with 12 bases in between.

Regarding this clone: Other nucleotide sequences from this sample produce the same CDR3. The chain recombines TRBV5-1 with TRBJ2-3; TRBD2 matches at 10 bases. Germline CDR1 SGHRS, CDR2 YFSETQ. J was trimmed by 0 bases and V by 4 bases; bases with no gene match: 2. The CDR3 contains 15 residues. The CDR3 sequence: CASSLAGASTDTQYF. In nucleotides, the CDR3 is TGCGCCAGCAGCCTAGCGGGGGCTAGCACAGATACGCAGTATTTT. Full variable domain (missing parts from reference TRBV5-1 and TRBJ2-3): KAGVTQTPRYLIKTRGQQVTLSCSPISGHRSVSWYQQTPGQGLQFLFEYFSETQRNKGNFPGRFSGRQFSNSRSEMNVSTLELGDSALYLCASSLAGASTDTQYFGPGTRLTVL.

CDR3 DNA sequence: TGCAGCGGTGAGGCAGGTTTGGGCTACACCTTC. It codes for CSGEAGLGYTF. The chain couples TRBV29-1 to TRBJ1-2; D is uncertain. CDR3 length equals 11 residues. The germline gives CDR1 SQVTM, CDR2 ANQGSEA. Trimming removed 7 bases at V and 8 bases at J, with 14 bases between. Full variable domain (rest looked up from reference TRBV29-1 and TRBJ1-2): SAVISQKPSRDICQRGTSLTIQCQVDSQVTMMFWYRQQPGQSLTLIATANQGSEATYESGFVIDKFPISRPNLTFSTLTVSNMSPEDSSIYLCSGEAGLGYTFGSGTRLTVV.

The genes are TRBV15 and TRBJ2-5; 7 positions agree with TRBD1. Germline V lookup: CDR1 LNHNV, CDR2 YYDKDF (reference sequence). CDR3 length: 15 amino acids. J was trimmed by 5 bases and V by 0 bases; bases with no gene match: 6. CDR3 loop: CATSRDRGFVETQYF. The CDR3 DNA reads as TGTGCCACCAGCAGAGACAGGGGGTTTGTTGAGACCCAGTACTTC.

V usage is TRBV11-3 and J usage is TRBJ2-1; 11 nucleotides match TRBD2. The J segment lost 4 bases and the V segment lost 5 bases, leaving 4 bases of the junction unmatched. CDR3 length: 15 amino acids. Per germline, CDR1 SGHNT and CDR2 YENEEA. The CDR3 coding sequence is TGTGCCAGCAGCCCGGGACTAGCGGAATACAATGAGCAGTTCTTC. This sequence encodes CASSPGLAEYNEQFF.

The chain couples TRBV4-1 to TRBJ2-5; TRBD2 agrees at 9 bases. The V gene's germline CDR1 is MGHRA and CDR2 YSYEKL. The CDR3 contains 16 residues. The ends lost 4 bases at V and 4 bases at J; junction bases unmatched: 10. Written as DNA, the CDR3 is TGCGCCAGCAGCCGGGACGCGGCTAGCGGGACAGAGACCCAGTACTTC. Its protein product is CASSRDAASGTETQYF.